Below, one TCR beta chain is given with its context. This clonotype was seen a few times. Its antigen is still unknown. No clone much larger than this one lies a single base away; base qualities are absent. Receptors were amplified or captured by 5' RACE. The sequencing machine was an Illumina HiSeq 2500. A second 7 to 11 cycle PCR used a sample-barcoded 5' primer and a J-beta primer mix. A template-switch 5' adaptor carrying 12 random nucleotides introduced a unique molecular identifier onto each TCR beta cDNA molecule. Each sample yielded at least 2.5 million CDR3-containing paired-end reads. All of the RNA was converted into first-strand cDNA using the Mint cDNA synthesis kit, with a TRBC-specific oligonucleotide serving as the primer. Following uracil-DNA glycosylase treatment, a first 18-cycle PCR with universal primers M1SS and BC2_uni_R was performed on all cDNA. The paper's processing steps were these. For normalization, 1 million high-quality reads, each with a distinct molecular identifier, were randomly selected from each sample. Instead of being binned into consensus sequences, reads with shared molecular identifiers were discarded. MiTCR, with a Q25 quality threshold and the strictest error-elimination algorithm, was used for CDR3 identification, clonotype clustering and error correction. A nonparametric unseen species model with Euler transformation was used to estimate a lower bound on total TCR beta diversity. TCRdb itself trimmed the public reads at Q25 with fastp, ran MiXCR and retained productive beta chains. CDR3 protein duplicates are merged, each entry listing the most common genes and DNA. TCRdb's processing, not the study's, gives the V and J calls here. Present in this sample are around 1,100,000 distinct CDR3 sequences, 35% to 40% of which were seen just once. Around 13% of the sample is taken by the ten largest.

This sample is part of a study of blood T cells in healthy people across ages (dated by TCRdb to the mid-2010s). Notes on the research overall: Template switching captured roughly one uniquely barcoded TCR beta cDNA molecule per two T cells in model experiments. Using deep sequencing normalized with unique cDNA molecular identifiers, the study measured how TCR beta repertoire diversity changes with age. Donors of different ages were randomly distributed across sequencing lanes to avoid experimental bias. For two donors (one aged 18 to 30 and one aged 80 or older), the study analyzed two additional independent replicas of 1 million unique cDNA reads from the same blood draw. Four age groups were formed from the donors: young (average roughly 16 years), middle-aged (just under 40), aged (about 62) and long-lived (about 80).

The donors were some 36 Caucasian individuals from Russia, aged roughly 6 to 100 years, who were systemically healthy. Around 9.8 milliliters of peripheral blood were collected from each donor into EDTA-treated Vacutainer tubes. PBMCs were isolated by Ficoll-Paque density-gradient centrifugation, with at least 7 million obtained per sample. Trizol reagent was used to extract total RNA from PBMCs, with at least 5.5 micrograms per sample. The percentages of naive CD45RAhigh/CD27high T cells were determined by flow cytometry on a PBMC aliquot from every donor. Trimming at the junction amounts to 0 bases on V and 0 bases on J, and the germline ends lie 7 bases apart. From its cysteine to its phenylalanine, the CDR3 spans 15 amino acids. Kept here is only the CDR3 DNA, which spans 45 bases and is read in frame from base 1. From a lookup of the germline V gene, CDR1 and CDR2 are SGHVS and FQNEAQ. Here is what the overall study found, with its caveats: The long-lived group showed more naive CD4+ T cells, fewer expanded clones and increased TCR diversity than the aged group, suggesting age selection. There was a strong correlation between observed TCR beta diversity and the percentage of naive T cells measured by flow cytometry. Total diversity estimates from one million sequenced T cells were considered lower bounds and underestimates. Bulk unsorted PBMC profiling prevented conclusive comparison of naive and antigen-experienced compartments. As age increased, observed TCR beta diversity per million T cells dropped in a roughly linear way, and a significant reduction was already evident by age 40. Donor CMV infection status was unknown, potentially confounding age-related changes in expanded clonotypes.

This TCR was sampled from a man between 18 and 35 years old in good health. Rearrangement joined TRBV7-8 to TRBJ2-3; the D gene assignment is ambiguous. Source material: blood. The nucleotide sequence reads TGTGCCAGCAGCTTAGCCGTAGGTAGCACAGATACGCAGTATTTT. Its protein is CASSLAVGSTDTQYF.